This is a list of T cell receptor beta chains from one sample in a study of cytomegalovirus exposure and HLA in healthy donors. Only in-frame clones appear in the TCRdb table, and some are missing; sequencing was by immunoSEQ multiplex PCR. This sample has about 140,000 clones, with 80% found just once. The specimen was PBMCs. The receptors stem from a man in his fifties or sixties in good health and CMV-seronegative. Both conserved end residues are part of each CDR3. A D gene is named only where the DNA matches it firmly. Rows give clone size only sometimes, using once, few, many, or a class for an expanded clone.

>TRBD1|NA|TRBV19|TRBJ1-1
CASRGPRGGGWDTEAFF
TGTGCCAGTAGGGGACCTCGAGGGGGCGGGTGGGACACTGAAGCTTTCTTT
>TRBD1|NA|TRBV6-6|TRBJ1-3
CASNVQGADGNTIYF
TGTGCCAGCAACGTACAGGGGGCGGACGGAAACACCATATATTTT
>TRBD1|once|TRBV7-4|TRBJ1-5
CASSTNTDREYSNQPQHF
TGTGCCAGCAGTACCAATACGGACAGGGAATATAGCAATCAGCCCCAGCATTTT
>TRBD1|few|TRBV6-1|TRBJ1-1
CASSGGTGIYRAFF
TGTGCCAGCAGTGGGGGGACAGGGATTTATCGAGCTTTCTTT
>TRBD2|NA|TRBV7-6|TRBJ2-7
CASSLSGNEQYF
TGTGCCAGCAGCTTGAGCGGGAACGAGCAGTACTTC
>NA|NA|TRBV12-2|TRBJ2-3
CASRSKIWGGLGDTQYF
TGTGCAAGTCGCTCAAAAATTTGGGGGGGGCTCGGGGATACGCAGTATTTT
>NA|NA|TRBV7-6|TRBJ2-2
CASSLINGQGNTGELFF
TGTGCCAGCAGCTTAATAAATGGGCAGGGGAACACCGGGGAGCTGTTTTTT
>NA|NA|TRBV7-8|TRBJ1-3
CASSLQNTIYF
TGTGCCAGCAGCTTACAAAACACCATATATTTT
>NA|NA|TRBV7-8|TRBJ2-3
CASSYRQTPGRMDTQYF
TGTGCCAGCAGCTATAGACAGACCCCAGGGAGGATGGATACGCAGTATTTT
>NA|few|TRBV9|TRBJ1-4
CASSVSGGVRANEKLFF
TGTGCCAGCAGCGTCTCGGGAGGGGTCAGGGCTAATGAAAAACTGTTTTTT